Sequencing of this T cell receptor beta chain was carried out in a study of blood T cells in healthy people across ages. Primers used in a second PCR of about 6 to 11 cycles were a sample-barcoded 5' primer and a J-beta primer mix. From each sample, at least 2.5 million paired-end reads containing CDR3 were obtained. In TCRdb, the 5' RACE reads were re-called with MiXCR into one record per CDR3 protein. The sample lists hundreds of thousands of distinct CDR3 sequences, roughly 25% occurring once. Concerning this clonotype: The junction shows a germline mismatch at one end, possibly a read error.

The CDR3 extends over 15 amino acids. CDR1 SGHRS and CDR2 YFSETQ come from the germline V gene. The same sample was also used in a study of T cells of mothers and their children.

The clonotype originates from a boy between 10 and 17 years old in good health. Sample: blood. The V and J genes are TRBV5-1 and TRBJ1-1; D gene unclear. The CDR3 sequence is CASSFGGSRNAEAFF. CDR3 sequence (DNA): TGCGCCAGCAGTTTTGGCGGGTCCCGGAACGCTGAAGCTTTCTTT.